The TCR beta chain described here comes from a study of T cell responses to AZD1222 COVID-19 vaccine. General study findings and limits: Seropositive status at baseline applied to only a handful of AZD1222 recipients.

Generated by immunoSEQ multiplex PCR, the TCRdb table keeps only in-frame clones and is missing some. The sample comprises fewer than 200,000 clones, just over 90% of which are singletons, and 2.6% rests with the top ten. This CDR3 has 15 amino acids. CDR1 and CDR2 from the germline V gene are SGHRS and YFSETQ. The ends were cut back, 4 bases at V and 3 bases at J, with 11 bases in the middle. Concerning this clone itself: Its specificity is not known.

The sequences come from peripheral blood, collected on day 0 of AZD1222 vaccination. The receptor comes from an adult in good health. V gene TRBV5-1 combines with J gene TRBJ1-6, with D possibly being TRBD1 (5 bases). The CDR3 protein is CASSPGTDYNSPLHF. In DNA form, the CDR3 reads TGCGCCAGCAGCCCAGGGACCGACTATAATTCACCCCTCCACTTT.